This T cell receptor (beta chain) was sequenced for a study of T cell repertoires in cytomegalovirus infection. At the level of the study: Public TCR beta signatures provided an indication of both CMV infection and a matching HLA type.

This clonotype has just a few counts. Its specificity is unknown. The CDR3 is 13 residues long. The germline V gene has CDR1 MNHEY and CDR2 SVGEGT. V was clipped by 2 bases and J by 6 bases, with 11 bases between them. TCRdb redid the calling of the reads with MiXCR, one entry per CDR3 protein. The repertoire holds 150,000 to 200,000 distinct CDR3 sequences, with 15% to 20% as singletons. Findings and caveats of the study: CMV-specific TCR beta clonotypes restricted by HLA-C dominated the ex vivo response.

The sequencing sample was made of PBMCs. The chain couples TRBV6-2 or TRBV6-3 to TRBJ2-7; D is unresolved. The sequence derives from a human donor in good health (CMV status not recorded). Some clones in this sample may be carry-over from other donors' samples. This chain's CDR3 is CASSYRGSREQYF. As DNA, the CDR3 is TGTGCCAGCAGTTACCGCGGTTCCCGCGAGCAGTACTTC.